A single sample gave rise to the 17 T cell receptor beta chains below, sequenced in a study of pediatric ulcerative colitis. The assay was immunoSEQ multiplex PCR, and TCRdb's table has in-frame clones only and misses some. The repertoire holds 15,000 to 20,000 clones, with 80% as singletons. During colonoscopy, one to two rectal pinch biopsies were collected. The sequenced material came from gut tissue. The receptor set was obtained from a boy under 18 who was a control in a study of pediatric ulcerative colitis.

The chain is built from TRBV29-1 and TRBJ1-1; D is uncertain. This CDR3 spans 13 amino acids. The germline CDR1 and CDR2 sequences are SQVTM and ANQGSEA. V dropped 4 bases and J dropped 4 bases, with 13 bases sitting between them. This chain's CDR3 is CSVVVSWGTEAFF. Written as DNA, the CDR3 is TGCAGCGTTGTCGTCTCGTGGGGCACTGAAGCTTTCTTT. Variable domain in full (rest from reference TRBV29-1 and TRBJ1-1): SAVISQKPSRDICQRGTSLTIQCQVDSQVTMMFWYRQQPGQSLTLIATANQGSEATYESGFVIDKFPISRPNLTFSTLTVSNMSPEDSSIYLCSVVVSWGTEAFFGQGTRLTVV.

V and J are TRBV19 and TRBJ2-1; 9 nucleotides match TRBD2. CDR3 length: 15 residues. J was trimmed by 7 bases and V by 2 bases; bases with no gene match: 6. Germline-derived CDR1 and CDR2 are LNHDA and SQIVND (reference sequence). CDR3 bases: TGTGCCAGTAGTATAATAGCGGGAGAAGCAAATGAGCAGTTCTTC. Amino acids: CASSIIAGEANEQFF.

The chain is built from TRBV6-1 and TRBJ1-5; TRBD1 might be the D (6 bases). Germline CDR1 reads MNHNS; CDR2 reads SASEGT. V was pared by 6 bases and J by 5 bases, with 11 bases between. This CDR3 has 13 amino acids. The CDR3 DNA sequence: TGTGCCAGCAGGCTAGACAGGCATCAGCCCCAGCATTTT. Translated, it gives CASRLDRHQPQHF.

This clone appeared once. The chain couples TRBV18 to TRBJ2-7, with D maybe TRBD2 (5 bases). Between the trimmed V and J ends, which lost 3 bases and 4 bases, there was a span of 13 bases. Germline assignment: CDR1 KGHSH and CDR2 LQKENI. This CDR3 is 14 amino acids long. CDR3 sequence (DNA): TGTGCCAGCTCACCGGTCACGGGCGGGTACGAGCAGTACTTC. Translating gives CASSPVTGGYEQYF.

The genes are TRBV7-3 and TRBJ2-2, with 7 nucleotides matching TRBD1. The CDR3 totals 14 residues. The germline CDR1 and CDR2 sequences are SGHTA and FQGTGA. After removal of 6 bases from V and 3 bases from J, the junction contained 4 bases not matched to a gene. The CDR3 is CASSYRGDTGELFF. The DNA of the CDR3 is TGTGCCAGCAGTTACAGGGGCGACACCGGGGAGCTGTTTTTT.

The V call is TRBV5-1, the J call TRBJ1-1; D is undetermined. CDR1 and CDR2 from the germline V gene are SGHRS and YFSETQ. The CDR3 is 14 amino acids. The V end lost 1 base, the J end lost 1 base, and 8 bases lay between the germline ends. The CDR3 spells CASSLNVGNTEAFF. In DNA, the CDR3 is TGCGCCAGCAGCTTGAATGTTGGGAACACTGAAGCTTTCTTT.

Points on this clone: Other DNA sequences in the same sample also yield this CDR3. The rearrangement uses TRBV10-3 and TRBJ2-3; 11 nucleotides match TRBD2. V gave up 4 bases and J gave up 4 bases; unmatched junction bases: 7. From germline, CDR1 is ENHRY and CDR2 SYGVKD. The CDR3 consists of 16 residues. As DNA, the CDR3 is TGTGCCATCAGTGCAGGAAAGGGACTAGCGGCAGATACGCAGTATTTT. This encodes CAISAGKGLAADTQYF.

CDR3 residues: CASSHTESGANVLTF. The CDR3 region has the DNA TGTGCCAGCTCACATACAGAGTCTGGGGCCAACGTCCTGACTTTC. The gene calls are TRBV18 and TRBJ2-6; D remains unclear. Germline V lookup: CDR1 KGHSH, CDR2 LQKENI. V lost 4 bases, J lost 1 base, and 8 bases lay in between. The CDR3 sequence is 15 residues long.

The chain employs TRBV5-1 and TRBJ2-5, with 7 bases identical to TRBD1. Germline values: CDR1 SGHRS, CDR2 YFSETQ. This CDR3 contains 15 residues. V lost 7 bases and J lost 0; bases outside the gene matches: 9. The CDR3: CASRIWTGDQETQYF. CDR3 nucleotides: TGCGCCAGCCGGATCTGGACAGGCGACCAAGAGACCCAGTACTTC. Full variable domain (rest looked up from reference TRBV5-1 and TRBJ2-5): KAGVTQTPRYLIKTRGQQVTLSCSPISGHRSVSWYQQTPGQGLQFLFEYFSETQRNKGNFPGRFSGRQFSNSRSEMNVSTLELGDSALYLCASRIWTGDQETQYFGPGTRLLVL.

V usage is TRBV29-1 and J usage is TRBJ2-7, with D perhaps matching TRBD1 (6 bases). This CDR3 spans 13 amino acids. V shed 6 bases and J shed 2 bases, with 14 bases lying between them. Germline V gives CDR1 SQVTM, CDR2 ANQGSEA. The CDR3 here is CSVMQGLAYEQYF. The CDR3 nucleotides read TGCAGCGTGATGCAGGGGCTGGCCTACGAGCAGTACTTC.

The chain employs TRBV6-5 and TRBJ1-3, with TRBD1 matching over 7 bases. CDR3 length: 15 amino acids. Germline CDR1 and CDR2: MNHEY and SVGAGI. Trimming at V came to 6 bases and at J to 0 bases, leaving 5 bases not matched to a gene. The CDR3 DNA sequence: TGTGCCAGCAGGCGAACAGGGGACTCTGGAAACACCATATATTTT. It translates to CASRRTGDSGNTIYF.

This chain connects TRBV20-1 to TRBJ1-1, with D unclear. Germline V gives CDR1 DFQATT, CDR2 SNEGSKA (reference sequence). Trimming took off 2 bases at V and 1 base at J, with 2 bases between the two ends. The CDR3 consists of 11 residues. The CDR3 here is CSARQNTEAFF. CDR3 sequence (DNA): TGCAGTGCTAGACAGAACACTGAAGCTTTCTTT.

This clone appeared once. This rearrangement joins TRBV7-2 to TRBJ2-1; D is perhaps TRBD1 or TRBD2 (5 bases each). Trimming took 1 base from V and 0 from J, leaving 10 bases between them. This CDR3 comprises 16 residues. The germline gives CDR1 SGHTA, CDR2 FQGNSA. The CDR3 DNA reads TGTGCCAGCAGCTTAGATACGGGACGCTCCTACAATGAGCAGTTCTTC. Translated: CASSLDTGRSYNEQFF.

The rearrangement joins TRBV4-3 to TRBJ2-1; 13 nucleotides align to TRBD2. This CDR3 has 19 amino acids. V gave up 0 bases and J gave up 6 bases; unmatched junction bases: 11. The germline V gene has CDR1 LGHNA and CDR2 YSLEER. DNA of the CDR3: TGCGCCAGCAGCCAAGATCCGCTACTAGCGGGGGGGCTGAGCAATGAGCAGTTCTTC. Encoded protein: CASSQDPLLAGGLSNEQFF.

This chain connects TRBV29-1 to TRBJ1-2; D gene uncertain. V lost 3 bases, J lost 5 bases, and 13 bases lay in between. This CDR3 comprises 13 residues. From germline, CDR1 is SQVTM and CDR2 ANQGSEA. Here the CDR3 DNA reads TGCAGCGTTGAGAGGGTGTTCGGATATGGCTACACCTTC. Translating gives CSVERVFGYGYTF.

The rearrangement uses TRBV7-2 and TRBJ2-3; no firm D call. V lost 5 bases, J lost 4 bases, and 7 bases lay in between. In germline, CDR1 is SGHTA, CDR2 FQGNSA. The CDR3 has 12 amino acids. CDR3 DNA sequence: TGTGCCAGCAGCGTTTACGCAGATACGCAGTATTTT. It codes for CASSVYADTQYF. The variable domain in full, with the rest retrieved from reference TRBV7-2 and TRBJ2-3, is GAGVSQSPSNKVTEKGKDVELRCDPISGHTALYWYRQSLGQGLEFLIYFQGNSAPDKSGLPSDRFSAERTGGSVSTLTIQRTQQEDSAVYLCASSVYADTQYFGPGTRLTVL.

V usage is TRBV4-2 and J usage is TRBJ1-5; D is unresolved. The V gene's germline CDR1 is LGHNA and CDR2 YNFKEQ. With 0 bases removed from V and 6 bases from J, the gap between germline ends came to 9 bases. This CDR3 is built from 14 residues. The CDR3 region has the DNA TGTGCCAGCAGCCAAGATCTAACACTTCAGCCCCAGCATTTT. Protein sequence: CASSQDLTLQPQHF.